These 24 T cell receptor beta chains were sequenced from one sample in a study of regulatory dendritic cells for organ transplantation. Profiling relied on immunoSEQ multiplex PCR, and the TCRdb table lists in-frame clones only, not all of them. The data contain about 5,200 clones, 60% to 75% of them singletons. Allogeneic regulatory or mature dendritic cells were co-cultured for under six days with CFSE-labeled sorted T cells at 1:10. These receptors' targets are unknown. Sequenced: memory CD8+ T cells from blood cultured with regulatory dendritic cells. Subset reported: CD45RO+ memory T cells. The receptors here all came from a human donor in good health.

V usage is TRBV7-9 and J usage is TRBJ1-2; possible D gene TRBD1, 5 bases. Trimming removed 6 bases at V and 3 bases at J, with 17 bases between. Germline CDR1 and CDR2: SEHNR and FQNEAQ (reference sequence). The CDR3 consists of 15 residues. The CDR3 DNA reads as TGTGCCAGCAGGCTTCCGGGGATGGGGGACTATGGCTACACCTTC. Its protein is CASRLPGMGDYGYTF.

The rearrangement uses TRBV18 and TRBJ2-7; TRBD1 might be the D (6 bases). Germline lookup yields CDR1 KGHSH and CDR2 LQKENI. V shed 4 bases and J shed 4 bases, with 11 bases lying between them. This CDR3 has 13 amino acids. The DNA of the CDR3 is TGTGCCAGCTCACGAGGACAGTTATACGAGCAGTACTTC. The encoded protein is CASSRGQLYEQYF. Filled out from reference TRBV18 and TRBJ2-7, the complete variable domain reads NAGVMQNPRHLVRRRGQEARLRCSPMKGHSHVYWYRQLPEEGLKFMVYLQKENIIDESGMPKERFSAEFPKEGPSILRIQQVVRGDSAAYFCASSRGQLYEQYFGPGTRLTVT.

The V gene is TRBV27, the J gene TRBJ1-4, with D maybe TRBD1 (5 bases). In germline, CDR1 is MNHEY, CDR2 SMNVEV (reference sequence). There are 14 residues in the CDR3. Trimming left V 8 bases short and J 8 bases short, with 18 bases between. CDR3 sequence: CASGGGSGWEKLFF. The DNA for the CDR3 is TGTGCCAGCGGGGGAGGGTCGGGATGGGAAAAACTGTTTTTT.

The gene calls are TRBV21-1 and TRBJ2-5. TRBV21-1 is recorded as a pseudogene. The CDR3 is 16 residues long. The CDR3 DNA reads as TGTGCCAGCAGCAAAACCCCTGGACCGGGACGAGAGACCCAGTACTTC. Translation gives CASSKTPGPGRETQYF.

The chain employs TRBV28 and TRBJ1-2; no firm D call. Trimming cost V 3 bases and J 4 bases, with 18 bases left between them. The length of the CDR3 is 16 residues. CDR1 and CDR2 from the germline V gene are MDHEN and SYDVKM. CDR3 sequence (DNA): TGTGCCAGCAGTTTTTTATCGAGTACTCGGGGCTATGGCTACACCTTC. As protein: CASSFLSSTRGYGYTF.

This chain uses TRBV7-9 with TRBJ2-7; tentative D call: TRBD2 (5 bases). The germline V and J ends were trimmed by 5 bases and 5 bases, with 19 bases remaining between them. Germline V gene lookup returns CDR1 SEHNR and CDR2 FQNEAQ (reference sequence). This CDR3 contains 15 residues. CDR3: CASSPERRPWDEQYF. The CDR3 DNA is TGTGCCAGCAGCCCCGAGCGGAGACCTTGGGACGAGCAGTACTTC.

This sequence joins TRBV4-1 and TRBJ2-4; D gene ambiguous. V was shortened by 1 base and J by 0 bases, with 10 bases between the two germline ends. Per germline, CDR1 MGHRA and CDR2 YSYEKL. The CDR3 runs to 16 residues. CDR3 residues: CASSQVYGLAKNIQYF. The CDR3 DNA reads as TGCGCCAGCAGCCAAGTTTATGGTTTAGCCAAAAACATTCAGTACTTC.

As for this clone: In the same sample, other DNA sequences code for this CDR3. In nucleotides, the CDR3 is TGTGCCAGCACACCGGGGGACACCATATATTTT. Protein: CASTPGDTIYF. The chain recombines TRBV25-1 with TRBJ1-3, with D perhaps TRBD1 (5 bases). Germline values: CDR1 MGHDK, CDR2 SYGVNS. The CDR3 is 11 residues long. Trimming took off 7 bases at V and 8 bases at J, with 9 bases between the two ends.

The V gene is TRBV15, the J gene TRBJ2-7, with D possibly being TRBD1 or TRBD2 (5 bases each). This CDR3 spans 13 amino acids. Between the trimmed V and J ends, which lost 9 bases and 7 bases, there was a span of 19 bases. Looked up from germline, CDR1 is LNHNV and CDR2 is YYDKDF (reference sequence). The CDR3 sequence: CATGDPTLGEQYF. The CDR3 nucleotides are TGTGCCACGGGGGACCCGACCTTAGGAGAGCAGTACTTC.

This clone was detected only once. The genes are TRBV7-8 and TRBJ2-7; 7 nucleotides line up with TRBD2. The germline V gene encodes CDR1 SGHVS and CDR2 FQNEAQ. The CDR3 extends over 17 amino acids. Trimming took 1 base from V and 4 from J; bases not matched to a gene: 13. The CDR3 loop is CASSLDGGSSGLYEQYF. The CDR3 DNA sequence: TGTGCCAGCAGCTTAGATGGTGGCTCTAGCGGTTTATACGAGCAGTACTTC.

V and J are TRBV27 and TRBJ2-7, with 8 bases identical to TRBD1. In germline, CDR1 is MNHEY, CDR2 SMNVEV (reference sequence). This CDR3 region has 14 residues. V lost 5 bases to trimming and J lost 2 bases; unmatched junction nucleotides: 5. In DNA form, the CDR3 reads TGTGCCAGCAGTGCCGGGACAGGTACCTACGAGCAGTACTTC. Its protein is CASSAGTGTYEQYF.

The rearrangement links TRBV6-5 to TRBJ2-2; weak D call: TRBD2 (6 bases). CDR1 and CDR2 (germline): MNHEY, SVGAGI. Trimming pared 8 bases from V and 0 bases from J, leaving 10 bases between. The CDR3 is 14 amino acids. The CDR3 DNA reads TGTGCCAGCGGAAGCGGGTCGAACACCGGGGAGCTGTTTTTT. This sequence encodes CASGSGSNTGELFF.

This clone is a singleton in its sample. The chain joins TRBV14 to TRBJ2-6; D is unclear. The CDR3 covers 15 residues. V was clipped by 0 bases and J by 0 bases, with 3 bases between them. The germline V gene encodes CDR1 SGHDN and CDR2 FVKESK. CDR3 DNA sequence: TGTGCCAGCAGCCAAGACGGCTCTGGGGCCAACGTCCTGACTTTC. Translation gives CASSQDGSGANVLTF. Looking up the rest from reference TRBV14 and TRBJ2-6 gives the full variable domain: EAGVTQFPSHSVIEKGQTVTLRCDPISGHDNLYWYRRVMGKEIKFLLHFVKESKQDESGMPNNRFLAERTGGTYSTLKVQPAELEDSGVYFCASSQDGSGANVLTFGAGSRLTVL.

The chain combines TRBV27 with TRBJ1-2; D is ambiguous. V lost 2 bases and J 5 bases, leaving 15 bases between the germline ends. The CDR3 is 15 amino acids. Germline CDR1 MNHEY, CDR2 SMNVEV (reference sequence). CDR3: CASSLNPDERYGYTF. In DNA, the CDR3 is TGTGCCAGCAGTTTAAACCCGGACGAACGGTATGGCTACACCTTC.

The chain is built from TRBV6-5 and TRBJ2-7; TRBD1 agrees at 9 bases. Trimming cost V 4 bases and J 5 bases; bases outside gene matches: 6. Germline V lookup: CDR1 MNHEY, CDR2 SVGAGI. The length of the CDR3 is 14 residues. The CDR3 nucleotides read TGTGCCAGCAGTTCAGGGACAGGGCCTGACGAGCAGTACTTC. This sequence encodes CASSSGTGPDEQYF.

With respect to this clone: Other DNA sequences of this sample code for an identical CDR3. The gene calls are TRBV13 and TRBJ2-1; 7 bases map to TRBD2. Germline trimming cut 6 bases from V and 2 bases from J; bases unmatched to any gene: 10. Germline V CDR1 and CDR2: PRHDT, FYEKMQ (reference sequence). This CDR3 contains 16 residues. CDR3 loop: CASSPRTRAPYNEQFF. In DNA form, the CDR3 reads TGTGCCAGCAGTCCGCGGACTAGGGCCCCCTACAATGAGCAGTTCTTC.

The CDR3 nucleotides are TGTGCCAGCAGCTTAGGACAGGGGGCGAGGGGCGAGCAGTACTTC. This sequence encodes CASSLGQGARGEQYF. The chain links TRBV7-2 to TRBJ2-7; 10 nucleotides agree with TRBD1. Germline lookup yields CDR1 SGHTA and CDR2 FQGNSA. This CDR3 is 15 amino acids long. Unmatched junction bases numbered 6, after V lost 1 base and J lost 6 bases. Supplemented by reference TRBV7-2 and TRBJ2-7, the full variable domain reads GAGVSQSPSNKVTEKGKDVELRCDPISGHTALYWYRQSLGQGLEFLIYFQGNSAPDKSGLPSDRFSAERTGGSVSTLTIQRTQQEDSAVYLCASSLGQGARGEQYFGPGTRLTVT.

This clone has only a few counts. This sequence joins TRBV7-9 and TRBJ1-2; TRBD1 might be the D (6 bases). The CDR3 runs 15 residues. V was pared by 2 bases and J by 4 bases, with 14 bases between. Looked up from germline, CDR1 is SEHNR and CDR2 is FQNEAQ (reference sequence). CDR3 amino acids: CASSLFWGHGYGYTF. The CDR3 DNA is TGTGCCAGCAGCTTATTTTGGGGGCATGGCTATGGCTACACCTTC. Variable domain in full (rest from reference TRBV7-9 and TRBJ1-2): DTGVSQNPRHKITKRGQNVTFRCDPISEHNRLYWYRQTLGQGPEFLTYFQNEAQLEKSRLLSDRFSAERPKGSFSTLEIQRTEQGDSAMYLCASSLFWGHGYGYTFGSGTRLTVV.

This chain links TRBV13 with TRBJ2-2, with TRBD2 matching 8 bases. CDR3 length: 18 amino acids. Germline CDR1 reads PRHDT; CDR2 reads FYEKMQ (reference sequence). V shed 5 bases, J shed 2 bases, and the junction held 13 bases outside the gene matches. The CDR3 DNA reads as TGTGCCAGCAGCCTGGGCCCGATAGCGGGGTCCAACACCGGGGAGCTGTTTTTT. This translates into CASSLGPIAGSNTGELFF.

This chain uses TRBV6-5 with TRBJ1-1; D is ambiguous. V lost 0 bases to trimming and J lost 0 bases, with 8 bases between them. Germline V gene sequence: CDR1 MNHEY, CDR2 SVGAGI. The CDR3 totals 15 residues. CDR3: CASSYSGSLNTEAFF. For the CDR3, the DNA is TGTGCCAGCAGTTACTCCGGCAGCCTGAACACTGAAGCTTTCTTT.

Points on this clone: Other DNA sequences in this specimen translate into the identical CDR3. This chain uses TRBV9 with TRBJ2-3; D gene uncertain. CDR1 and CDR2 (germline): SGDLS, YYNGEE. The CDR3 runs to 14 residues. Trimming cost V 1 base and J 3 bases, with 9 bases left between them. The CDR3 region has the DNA TGTGCCAGCAGCGTATCTGGGAAAACAGATACGCAGTATTTT. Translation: CASSVSGKTDTQYF.

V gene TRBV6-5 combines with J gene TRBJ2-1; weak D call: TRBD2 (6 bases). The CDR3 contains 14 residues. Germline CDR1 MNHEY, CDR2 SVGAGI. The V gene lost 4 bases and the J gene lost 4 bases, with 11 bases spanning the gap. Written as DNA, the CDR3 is TGTGCCAGCAGTTCGGGAGTACCTTACAATGAGCAGTTCTTC. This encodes CASSSGVPYNEQFF.

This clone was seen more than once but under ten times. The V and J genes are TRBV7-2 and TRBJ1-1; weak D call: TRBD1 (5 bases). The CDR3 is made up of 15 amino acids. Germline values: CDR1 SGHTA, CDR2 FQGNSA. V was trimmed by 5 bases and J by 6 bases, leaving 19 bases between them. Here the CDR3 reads CASSHSDTMDPEAFF. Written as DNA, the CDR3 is TGTGCCAGCAGCCATTCGGACACTATGGACCCTGAAGCTTTCTTT.

For the CDR3, the DNA is TGTGCCAGCAGCCTAGGACTAGCGGTATACAATGAGCAGTTCTTC. Amino acid sequence: CASSLGLAVYNEQFF. The chain carries TRBV7-9 and TRBJ2-1; TRBD2 matches at 10 bases. Germline V CDR1 and CDR2: SEHNR, FQNEAQ (reference sequence). The CDR3 has 15 amino acids. With V trimmed by 5 bases and J by 4 bases, 5 bases remained unmatched.